This TCR beta chain derives from a study of blood T cell repertoires in COVID-19. Background on the study: Samples taken during acute and convalescent COVID-19 were collected in the United States, Italy and Spain.

Libraries were prepared by immunoSEQ multiplex PCR; TCRdb keeps only in-frame clonotypes and omits some of them. The sample holds about 200,000 clones, more than 75% seen once. Germline-derived CDR1 and CDR2 are LGHNA and YNFKEQ. This CDR3 has 17 residues. The ends lost 5 bases at V and 2 bases at J; junction bases unmatched: 12. The rearrangement uses TRBV4-2 and TRBJ2-3; 8 bases map to TRBD2. The clonotype originates from a human donor in a cohort sampled during active COVID-19. Sample: peripheral blood. This CDR3 reads CASSAGVTSGFTDTQYF. The DNA of the CDR3 is TGTGCCAGCAGCGCAGGGGTTACTAGCGGTTTCACAGATACGCAGTATTTT.